Listed below are T cell receptor beta chains from one sample, sequenced in a study of T cell responses to AZD1222 COVID-19 vaccine. Produced via immunoSEQ multiplex PCR; TCRdb's table is partial and in-frame only. The sample holds 130,000 or so clones, roughly 93% seen once. This sample comprised peripheral blood, obtained on day 0 of AZD1222 vaccination. The receptors derive from an adult in good health. Both conserved end residues are part of each CDR3. D genes are given only for firm matches. Only some rows state a clone size, as once, few, many or a class for expanded clones.

DNA: TGTGCCAGCAGCTTAGTTTTTGGCCGGGAGCAGTTCTTC
CDR3: CASSLVFGREQFF
size: -
D: -
J: TRBJ2-1
V: TRBV7-3

DNA: TGCGCCAGCAGCCCGATGACTAGCGGGACTTACGAGCAGTACTTC
CDR3: CASSPMTSGTYEQYF
size: -
D: TRBD2
J: TRBJ2-7
V: TRBV5-1

DNA: TGCGCCAGCAGCTTGCAAGTAAATGGAAACGCCATATATTTT
CDR3: CASSLQVNGNAIYF
size: -
D: -
J: TRBJ1-3
V: TRBV5-1

DNA: TGTGCCAGCAGTCCGGGGGACAGCGCTGAAGCTTTCTTT
CDR3: CASSPGDSAEAFF
size: -
D: TRBD1
J: TRBJ1-1
V: TRBV12-3/TRBV12-4

DNA: TGTGCCAGCAGCCAAGGGGGTAGCGGGAGTAATGAGCAGTTCTTC
CDR3: CASSQGGSGSNEQFF
size: -
D: TRBD2
J: TRBJ2-1
V: TRBV11-3

DNA: TGTGCCAGCAGTTCGATAGGGACTAGCAATCAGCCCCAGCATTTT
CDR3: CASSSIGTSNQPQHF
size: -
D: -
J: TRBJ1-5
V: TRBV28

DNA: TGTGCCAGCAGACGAAGGAGGGGGCTGTCCATGAACACTGAAGCTTTCTTT
CDR3: CASRRRRGLSMNTEAFF
size: -
D: TRBD1
J: TRBJ1-1
V: TRBV28

DNA: TGTGCCAGTAGTATAGGGACAGGGGCGCCGAATTCACCCCTCCACTTT
CDR3: CASSIGTGAPNSPLHF
size: -
D: TRBD1
J: TRBJ1-6
V: TRBV19

DNA: TGTGCCAGCAGCTTAGTCGCTAGCGGGAGTGTAGGAACCGGGGAGCTGTTTTTT
CDR3: CASSLVASGSVGTGELFF
size: -
D: TRBD2
J: TRBJ2-2
V: TRBV7-3

DNA: TGTGCCAGCAGTTCACAGGGGGGAAGGAATTCACCCCTCCACTTT
CDR3: CASSSQGGRNSPLHF
size: -
D: TRBD1
J: TRBJ1-6
V: TRBV6-6

DNA: TGTGCCAGCAGCCAAGGACAGTCTGGCTACACCTTC
CDR3: CASSQGQSGYTF
size: -
D: -
J: TRBJ1-2
V: TRBV7-2

DNA: TGTGCCAGCAGTTACGAGGCCACCTCCACCATATATTTT
CDR3: CASSYEATSTIYF
size: -
D: -
J: TRBJ1-3
V: TRBV6-5

DNA: TGTGCCAGCAGCCTACGGCCGAACACTGAAGCTTTCTTT
CDR3: CASSLRPNTEAFF
size: -
D: -
J: TRBJ1-1
V: TRBV7-6

DNA: TGTGCCATCAGTGCGGACAGTTCGCAGGGGTATTTT
CDR3: CAISADSSQGYF
size: once
D: -
J: TRBJ2-3
V: TRBV10-3

DNA: TGCGCCAGCAGCTCTGGACAGGTTGCAGATACGCAGTATTTT
CDR3: CASSSGQVADTQYF
size: -
D: TRBD1
J: TRBJ2-3
V: TRBV5-1

DNA: TGTGCCAGCAGCCCGTCCCCCCACGAGCAGTACTTC
CDR3: CASSPSPHEQYF
size: -
D: -
J: TRBJ2-7
V: TRBV11-2

DNA: TGTGCCAGCAGTCCGCTGGGGGCTAGCACAGATACGCAGTATTTT
CDR3: CASSPLGASTDTQYF
size: -
D: -
J: TRBJ2-3
V: TRBV6-2/TRBV6-3

DNA: TGTGCCAGTAGTATTCGAGGGGCTGATACCGGGGAGCTGTTTTTT
CDR3: CASSIRGADTGELFF
size: -
D: -
J: TRBJ2-2
V: TRBV19

DNA: TGTGCCAGCAGCCCAAAGACATTTACGAACACTGAAGCTTTCTTT
CDR3: CASSPKTFTNTEAFF
size: -
D: -
J: TRBJ1-1
V: TRBV28

DNA: TGTGCCACCGGCCCGGGCCCTCAAAACATTCAGTACTTC
CDR3: CATGPGPQNIQYF
size: -
D: -
J: TRBJ2-4
V: TRBV12-3/TRBV12-4

DNA: TGTGCCAGCACCGGAAGCACAGATACGCAGTATTTT
CDR3: CASTGSTDTQYF
size: -
D: -
J: TRBJ2-3
V: TRBV12-3/TRBV12-4

DNA: TGTGCCAGCAGTTCAGGTCTGGGGACACATCAGCCCCAGCATTTT
CDR3: CASSSGLGTHQPQHF
size: -
D: -
J: TRBJ1-5
V: TRBV6-6

DNA: TGTGCCAGCAGATGGCAGAGCACAGATACGCAGTATTTT
CDR3: CASRWQSTDTQYF
size: -
D: -
J: TRBJ2-3
V: TRBV28

DNA: TGCAGTGCTAGTATCAGGAAAGGAGGAGATACGCAGTATTTT
CDR3: CSASIRKGGDTQYF
size: -
D: -
J: TRBJ2-3
V: TRBV20-1

DNA: TGTGCCAGCAGCCAACGCGGACAGGGTCTAGTTGAAAAACTGTTTTTT
CDR3: CASSQRGQGLVEKLFF
size: -
D: TRBD1
J: TRBJ1-4
V: TRBV4-2

DNA: TGTGCCAGCAGCTTGTTTTCAGGGGGGGACGAGCAGTACTTC
CDR3: CASSLFSGGDEQYF
size: -
D: -
J: TRBJ2-7
V: TRBV7-2

DNA: TGCGCCAGCAGCCAAGCCCCGGACAGAGTGAACACTGAAGCTTTCTTT
CDR3: CASSQAPDRVNTEAFF
size: -
D: -
J: TRBJ1-1
V: TRBV4-1

DNA: TGTGCCAGCTCGTCGACAGGGAACACTGAAGCTTTCTTT
CDR3: CASSSTGNTEAFF
size: -
D: -
J: TRBJ1-1
V: TRBV7-9

DNA: TGTGCCAGCAGCTTAGAAGGGACAGGGGGGTCCAGGGGCAATCAGCCCCAGCATTTT
CDR3: CASSLEGTGGSRGNQPQHF
size: -
D: TRBD1
J: TRBJ1-5
V: TRBV7-8

DNA: TGCGCCAGCAGCCCGCCGGGCGGTACATCCCTGGGGCAGTACTTC
CDR3: CASSPPGGTSLGQYF
size: -
D: -
J: TRBJ2-7
V: TRBV5-1

DNA: TGTGCCAGCATACCACTAGCGGAGACCTACGAGCAGTACTTC
CDR3: CASIPLAETYEQYF
size: -
D: TRBD2
J: TRBJ2-7
V: TRBV2

DNA: TGTGCCAGCTCATCGGGGGCTAGCGGGAGCGATACGCAGTATTTT
CDR3: CASSSGASGSDTQYF
size: -
D: TRBD2
J: TRBJ2-3
V: TRBV18

DNA: TGTGCCAGCAGCCAAGGGGAGCAGCCCCAGCATTTT
CDR3: CASSQGEQPQHF
size: -
D: -
J: TRBJ1-5
V: TRBV3-1/TRBV3-2

DNA: TGTGCCAGCAGCGGCTGGACAGCTAAGAACACCGGGGAGCTGTTTTTT
CDR3: CASSGWTAKNTGELFF
size: once
D: -
J: TRBJ2-2
V: TRBV7-9

DNA: TGTGCCAGTAGTATGAGCGGGAGTCGGGCTACGGAAGCTTTCTTT
CDR3: CASSMSGSRATEAFF
size: few
D: -
J: TRBJ1-1
V: TRBV19

DNA: TGTGCCAGCAGCGCAGACAGGAGCTCCTACAATGAGCAGTTCTTC
CDR3: CASSADRSSYNEQFF
size: -
D: -
J: TRBJ2-1
V: TRBV5-6

DNA: TGTGCCAGCGGGGAGGATCATAATTCACCCCTCCACTTT
CDR3: CASGEDHNSPLHF
size: -
D: -
J: TRBJ1-6
V: TRBV7-2

DNA: TGTGCCAGTAGTATAGAGGGGCGCCGGAACACTGAAGCTTTCTTT
CDR3: CASSIEGRRNTEAFF
size: -
D: -
J: TRBJ1-1
V: TRBV19

DNA: TGTGCCAGCATTTGGGCGGGGGGTGGCCTTCGGGGCTACACCTTC
CDR3: CASIWAGGGLRGYTF
size: once
D: -
J: TRBJ1-2
V: TRBV6-6

DNA: TGTGCCAGCAGTCCGCCTACAGATACGCAGTATTTT
CDR3: CASSPPTDTQYF
size: -
D: -
J: TRBJ2-3
V: TRBV12-3/TRBV12-4